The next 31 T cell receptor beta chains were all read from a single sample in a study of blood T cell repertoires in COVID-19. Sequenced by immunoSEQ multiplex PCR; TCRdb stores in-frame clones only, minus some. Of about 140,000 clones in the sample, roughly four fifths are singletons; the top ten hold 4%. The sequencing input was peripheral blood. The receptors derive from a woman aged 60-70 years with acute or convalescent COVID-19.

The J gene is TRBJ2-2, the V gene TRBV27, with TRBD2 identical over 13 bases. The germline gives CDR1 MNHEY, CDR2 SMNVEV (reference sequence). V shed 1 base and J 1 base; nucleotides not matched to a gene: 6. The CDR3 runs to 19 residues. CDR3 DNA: TGTGCCAGCAGTTTATGGGGACTAGCGGGAAGAGTGAACACCGGGGAGCTGTTTTTT. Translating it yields CASSLWGLAGRVNTGELFF.

In nucleotides, the CDR3 is TGCGCCAGCTTCGTAAGCGGGAGCACAGATACGCAGTATTTT. This codes for CASFVSGSTDTQYF. The chain couples TRBV5-1 to TRBJ2-3; the D gene is possibly TRBD2 (6 bases). The CDR3 sequence is 14 residues long. Germline-derived CDR1 and CDR2 are SGHRS and YFSETQ. V was pared by 7 bases and J by 0 bases, with 12 bases between.

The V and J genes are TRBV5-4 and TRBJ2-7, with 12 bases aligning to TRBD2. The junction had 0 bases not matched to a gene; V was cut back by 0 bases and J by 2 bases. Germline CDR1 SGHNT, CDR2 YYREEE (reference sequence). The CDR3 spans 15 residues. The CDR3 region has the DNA TGTGCCAGCAGCTTGGGGACTAGCGGGACCTACGAGCAGTACTTC. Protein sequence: CASSLGTSGTYEQYF.

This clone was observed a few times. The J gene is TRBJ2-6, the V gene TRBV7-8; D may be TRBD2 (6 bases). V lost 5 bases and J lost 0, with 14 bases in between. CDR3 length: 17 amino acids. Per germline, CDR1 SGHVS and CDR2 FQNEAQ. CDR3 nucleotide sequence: TGTGCCAGCAGCCCCCCCGGCGGGACCTCTGGGGCCAACGTCCTGACTTTC. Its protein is CASSPPGGTSGANVLTF.

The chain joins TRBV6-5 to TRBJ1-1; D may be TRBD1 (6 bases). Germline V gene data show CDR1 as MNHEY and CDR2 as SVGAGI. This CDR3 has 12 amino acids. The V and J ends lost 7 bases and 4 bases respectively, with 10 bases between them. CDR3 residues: CASKTGTTEAFF. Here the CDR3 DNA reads TGTGCCAGCAAAACAGGGACCACTGAAGCTTTCTTT.

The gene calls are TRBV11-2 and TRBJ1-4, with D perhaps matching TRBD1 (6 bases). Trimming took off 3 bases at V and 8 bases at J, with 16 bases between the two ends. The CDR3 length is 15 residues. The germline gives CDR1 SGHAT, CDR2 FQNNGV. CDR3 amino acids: CASSLTGTTGEKLFF. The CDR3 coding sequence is TGTGCCAGCAGCTTGACCGGGACAACTGGGGAAAAACTGTTTTTT. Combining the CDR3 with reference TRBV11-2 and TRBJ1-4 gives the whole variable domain EAGVAQSPRYKIIEKRQSVAFWCNPISGHATLYWYQQILGQGPKLLIQFQNNGVVDDSQLPKDRFSAERLKGVDSTLKIQPAKLEDSAVYLCASSLTGTTGEKLFFGSGTQLSVL.

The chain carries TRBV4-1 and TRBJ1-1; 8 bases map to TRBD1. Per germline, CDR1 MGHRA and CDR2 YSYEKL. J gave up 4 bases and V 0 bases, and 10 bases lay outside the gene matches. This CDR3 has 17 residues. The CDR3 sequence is CASSQEGRGRLSTEAFF. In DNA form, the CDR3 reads TGCGCCAGCAGCCAAGAGGGCAGGGGGCGTCTGAGCACTGAAGCTTTCTTT.

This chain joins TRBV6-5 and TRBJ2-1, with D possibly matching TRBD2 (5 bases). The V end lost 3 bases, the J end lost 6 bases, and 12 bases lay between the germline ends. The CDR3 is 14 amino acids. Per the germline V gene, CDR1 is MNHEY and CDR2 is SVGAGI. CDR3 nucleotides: TGTGCCAGCAGTTATAGGAAAGGAGGCAATGAGCAGTTCTTC. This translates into CASSYRKGGNEQFF.

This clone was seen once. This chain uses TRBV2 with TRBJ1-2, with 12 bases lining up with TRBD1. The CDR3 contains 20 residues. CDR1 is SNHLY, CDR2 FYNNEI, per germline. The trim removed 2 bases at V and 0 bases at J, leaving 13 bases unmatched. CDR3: CASSEPRPRDRGLPNYGYTF. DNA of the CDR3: TGTGCCAGCAGTGAACCCCGCCCCCGGGACAGGGGGCTCCCTAACTATGGCTACACCTTC.

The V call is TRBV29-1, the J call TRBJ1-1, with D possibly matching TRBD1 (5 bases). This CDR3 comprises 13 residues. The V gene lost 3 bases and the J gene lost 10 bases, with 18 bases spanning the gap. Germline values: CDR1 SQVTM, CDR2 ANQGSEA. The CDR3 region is CSVDAGPPRGAFF. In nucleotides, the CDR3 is TGCAGCGTTGATGCGGGACCTCCTAGGGGAGCTTTCTTT.

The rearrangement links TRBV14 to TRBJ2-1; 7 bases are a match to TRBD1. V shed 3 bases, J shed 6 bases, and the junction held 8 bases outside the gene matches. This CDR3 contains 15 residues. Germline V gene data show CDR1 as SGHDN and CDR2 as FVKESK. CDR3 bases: TGTGCCAGCAGCCACTTCGGCAGGGGGATCAATGAGCAGTTCTTC. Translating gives CASSHFGRGINEQFF.

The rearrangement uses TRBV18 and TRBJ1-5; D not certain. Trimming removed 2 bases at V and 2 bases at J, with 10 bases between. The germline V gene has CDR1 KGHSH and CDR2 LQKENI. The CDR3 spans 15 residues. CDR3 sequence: CASSPGLGGNQPQHF. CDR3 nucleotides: TGTGCCAGCTCACCAGGATTGGGCGGCAATCAGCCCCAGCATTTT.

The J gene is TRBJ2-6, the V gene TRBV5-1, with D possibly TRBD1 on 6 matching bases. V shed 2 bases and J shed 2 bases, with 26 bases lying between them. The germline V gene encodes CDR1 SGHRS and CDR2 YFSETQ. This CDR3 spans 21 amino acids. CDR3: CASSFSFSGARVPPGANVLTF. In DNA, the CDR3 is TGCGCCAGCAGCTTCTCCTTCTCAGGGGCCCGGGTCCCCCCTGGGGCCAACGTCCTGACTTTC.

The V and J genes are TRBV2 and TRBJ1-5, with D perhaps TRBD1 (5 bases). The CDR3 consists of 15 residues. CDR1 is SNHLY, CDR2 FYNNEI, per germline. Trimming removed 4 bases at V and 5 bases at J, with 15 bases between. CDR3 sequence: CASSAESGGHQPQHF. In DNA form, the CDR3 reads TGTGCCAGCAGTGCAGAGTCGGGGGGACATCAGCCCCAGCATTTT.

CDR3 DNA sequence: TGTGCCAGTAGTCCCGCCCGCGCGGTCCTGACTTTC. It translates to CASSPARAVLTF. The rearrangement uses TRBV19 and TRBJ2-6, with unresolved D. This CDR3 comprises 12 residues. The V end lost 5 bases, the J end lost 13 bases, and 12 bases lay between the germline ends. CDR1 and CDR2 (germline): LNHDA, SQIVND (reference sequence).

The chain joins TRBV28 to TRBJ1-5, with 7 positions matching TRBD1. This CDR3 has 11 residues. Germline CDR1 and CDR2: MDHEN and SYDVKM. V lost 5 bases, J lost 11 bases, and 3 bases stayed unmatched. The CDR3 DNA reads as TGTGCCAGCAGTCTACAGGGGTCCCAGCATTTT. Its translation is CASSLQGSQHF.

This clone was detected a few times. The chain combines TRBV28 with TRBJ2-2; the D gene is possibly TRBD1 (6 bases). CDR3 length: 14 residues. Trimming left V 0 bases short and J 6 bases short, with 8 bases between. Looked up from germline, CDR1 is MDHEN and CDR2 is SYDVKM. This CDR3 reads CASSLWAGAGELFF. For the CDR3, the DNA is TGTGCCAGCAGTTTATGGGCAGGGGCCGGGGAGCTGTTTTTT.

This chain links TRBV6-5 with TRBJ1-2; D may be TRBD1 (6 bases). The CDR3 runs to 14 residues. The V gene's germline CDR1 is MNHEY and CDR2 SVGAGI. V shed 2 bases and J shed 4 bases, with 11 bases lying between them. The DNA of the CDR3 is TGTGCCAGCAGTTACAGGGGGATCGGCTATGGCTACACCTTC. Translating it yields CASSYRGIGYGYTF.

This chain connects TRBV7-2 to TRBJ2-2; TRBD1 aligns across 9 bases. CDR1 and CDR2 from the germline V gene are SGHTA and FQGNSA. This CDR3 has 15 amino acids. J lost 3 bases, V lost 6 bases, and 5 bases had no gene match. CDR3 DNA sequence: TGTGCCAGCAGGTGGACAGGGGTAGACACCGGGGAGCTGTTTTTT. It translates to CASRWTGVDTGELFF.

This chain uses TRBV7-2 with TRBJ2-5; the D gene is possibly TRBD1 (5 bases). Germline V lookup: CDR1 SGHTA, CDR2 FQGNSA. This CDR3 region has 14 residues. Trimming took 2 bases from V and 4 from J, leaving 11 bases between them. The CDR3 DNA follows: TGTGCCAGCAGCTTAAACCAGGGTGGAGAGACCCAGTACTTC. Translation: CASSLNQGGETQYF.

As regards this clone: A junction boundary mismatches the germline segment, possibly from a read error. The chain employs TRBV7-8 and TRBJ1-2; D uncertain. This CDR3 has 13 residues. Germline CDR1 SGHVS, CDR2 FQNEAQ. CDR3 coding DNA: TGTGCCACCAGCCCGGTCGGGAACTATGGCTACACCTTC. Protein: CATSPVGNYGYTF.

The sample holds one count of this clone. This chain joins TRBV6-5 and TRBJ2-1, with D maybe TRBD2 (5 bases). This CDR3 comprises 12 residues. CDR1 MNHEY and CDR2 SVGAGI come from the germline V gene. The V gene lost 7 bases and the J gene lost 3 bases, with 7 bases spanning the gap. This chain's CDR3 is CASTDYYNEQFF. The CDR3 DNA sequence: TGTGCCAGCACCGACTACTACAATGAGCAGTTCTTC.

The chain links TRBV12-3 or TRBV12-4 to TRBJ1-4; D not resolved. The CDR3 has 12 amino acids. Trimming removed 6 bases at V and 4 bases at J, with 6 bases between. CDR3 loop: CASRERNEKLFF. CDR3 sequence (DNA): TGTGCCAGCAGGGAGCGTAATGAAAAACTGTTTTTT.

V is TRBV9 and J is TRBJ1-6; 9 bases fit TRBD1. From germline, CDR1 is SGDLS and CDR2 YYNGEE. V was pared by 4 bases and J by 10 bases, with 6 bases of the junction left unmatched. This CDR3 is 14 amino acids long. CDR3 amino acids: CASSHRQGDSPLHF. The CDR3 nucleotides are TGTGCCAGCAGCCATCGACAGGGGGACTCACCCCTCCACTTT. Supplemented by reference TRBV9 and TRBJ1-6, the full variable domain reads DSGVTQTPKHLITATGQRVTLRCSPRSGDLSVYWYQQSLDQGLQFLIQYYNGEERAKGNILERFSAQQFPDLHSELNLSSLELGDSALYFCASSHRQGDSPLHFGNGTRLTVT.

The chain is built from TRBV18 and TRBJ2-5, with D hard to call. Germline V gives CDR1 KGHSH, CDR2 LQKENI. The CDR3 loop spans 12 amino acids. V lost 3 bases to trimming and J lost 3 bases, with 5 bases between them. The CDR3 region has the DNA TGTGCCAGCTCACCCGTAAAAGAGACCCAGTACTTC. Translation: CASSPVKETQYF.

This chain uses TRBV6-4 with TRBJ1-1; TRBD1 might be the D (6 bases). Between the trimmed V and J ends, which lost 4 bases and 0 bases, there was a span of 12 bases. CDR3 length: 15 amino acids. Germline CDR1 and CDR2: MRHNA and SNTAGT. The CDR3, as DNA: TGTGCCAGCAGTGCCAACAGGGCTATGAACACTGAAGCTTTCTTT. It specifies CASSANRAMNTEAFF.

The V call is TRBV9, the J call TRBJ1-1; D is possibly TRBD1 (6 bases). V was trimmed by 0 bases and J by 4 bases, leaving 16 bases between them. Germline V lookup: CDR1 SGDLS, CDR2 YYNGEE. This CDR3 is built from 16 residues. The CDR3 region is CASSVAIGQLGTEAFF. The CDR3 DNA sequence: TGTGCCAGCAGCGTAGCTATAGGACAGCTGGGCACTGAAGCTTTCTTT.

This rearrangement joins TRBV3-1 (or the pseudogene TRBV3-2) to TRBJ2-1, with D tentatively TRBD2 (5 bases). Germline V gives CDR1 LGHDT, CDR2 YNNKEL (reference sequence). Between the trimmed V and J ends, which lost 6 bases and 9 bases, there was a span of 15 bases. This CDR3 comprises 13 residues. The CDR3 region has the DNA TGTGCCAGCAGTACCCGACTTGAGGGTGAGCAGTTCTTC. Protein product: CASSTRLEGEQFF.

This CDR3 reads CAISESSRRTTYNEQFF. As DNA, the CDR3 is TGTGCCATCAGTGAGTCGAGTCGGAGAACAACCTACAATGAGCAGTTCTTC. The gene calls are TRBV10-3 and TRBJ2-1; no firm D call. The V end was cut by 0 bases, the J end by 2 bases, with 14 bases between. The CDR3 is 17 residues long. Germline CDR1 and CDR2: ENHRY and SYGVKD.

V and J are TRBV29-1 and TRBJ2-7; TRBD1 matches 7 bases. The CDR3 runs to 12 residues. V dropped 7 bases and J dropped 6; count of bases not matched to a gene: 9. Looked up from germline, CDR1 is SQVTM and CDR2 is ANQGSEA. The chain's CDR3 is CSAGEQGSEQYF. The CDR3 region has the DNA TGCAGCGCCGGGGAACAGGGGAGCGAGCAGTACTTC.

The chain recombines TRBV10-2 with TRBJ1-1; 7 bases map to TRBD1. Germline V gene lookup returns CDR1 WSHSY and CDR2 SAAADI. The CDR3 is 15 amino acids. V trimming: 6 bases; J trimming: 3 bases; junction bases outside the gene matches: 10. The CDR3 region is CASRDREEGYTEAFF. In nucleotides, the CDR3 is TGCGCCAGCAGAGACAGGGAAGAGGGGTACACTGAAGCTTTCTTT.